Presented here are 24 T cell receptor beta chains from one specimen sequenced in a study of chemoradiotherapy in HPV16-positive cancers. Data came from immunoSEQ multiplex PCR; TCRdb stores just in-frame clones and leaves some out. Among around 30,000 clones listed, 80% to 95% were seen once. The sample in question was blood, obtained from a patient who underwent chemoradiotherapy. These receptors were obtained from a human donor with HPV-associated anogenital cancer.

This clone has just one count. The V gene is TRBV6-5, the J gene TRBJ1-2; tentative D call: TRBD1 (5 bases). The CDR3 runs 14 residues. Trimming removed 3 bases at V and 4 bases at J, with 12 bases between. Germline V gene sequence: CDR1 MNHEY, CDR2 SVGAGI. The CDR3 DNA is TGTGCCAGCAGTTATTTGCAGGGCGGCTATGGCTACACCTTC. Residues: CASSYLQGGYGYTF.

This clone was recorded once. The chain couples TRBV28 to TRBJ2-7; D gene unclear. CDR3 size: 14 residues. Per the germline V gene, CDR1 is MDHEN and CDR2 is SYDVKM. Deletions cut 5 bases from V and 4 bases from J, with 15 bases between. CDR3 residues: CASSAVIRSYEQYF. As DNA, the CDR3 is TGTGCCAGCAGTGCTGTGATCCGTAGTTACGAGCAGTACTTC.

The chain is built from TRBV2 and TRBJ1-5; a possible D gene is TRBD1 (5 bases). The CDR3 runs to 17 residues. CDR1 is SNHLY, CDR2 FYNNEI, per germline. Trimming pared 3 bases from V and 0 bases from J, leaving 15 bases between. In DNA form, the CDR3 reads TGTGCCAGCAGTGACGGGGGTCGACGGGCTAGCAATCAGCCCCAGCATTTT. Encoded protein: CASSDGGRRASNQPQHF.

The gene calls are TRBV5-1 and TRBJ1-4, with TRBD1 matching over 7 bases. Germline V lookup: CDR1 SGHRS, CDR2 YFSETQ. This CDR3 spans 13 amino acids. The V gene end was trimmed by 5 bases and the J gene end by 5 bases; junction bases not matched to a gene: 3. The CDR3 reads CASSWTGNEKLFF. CDR3 nucleotides: TGCGCCAGCAGTTGGACAGGCAATGAAAAACTGTTTTTT. Full variable domain (missing parts from reference TRBV5-1 and TRBJ1-4): KAGVTQTPRYLIKTRGQQVTLSCSPISGHRSVSWYQQTPGQGLQFLFEYFSETQRNKGNFPGRFSGRQFSNSRSEMNVSTLELGDSALYLCASSWTGNEKLFFGSGTQLSVL.

The chain employs TRBV30 and TRBJ1-5; a weak D match, TRBD1 (5 bases). The CDR3 has 13 amino acids. CDR1 GTSNPN and CDR2 SVGIG come from the germline V gene (reference sequence). The ends were cut back, 0 bases at V and 5 bases at J, with 8 bases in the middle. The CDR3 coding sequence is TGTGCCTGGAGTGTGCAGGGTGATCAGCCCCAGCATTTT. It yields the protein CAWSVQGDQPQHF.

The chain has TRBV5-1 and TRBJ2-2; 9 positions agree with TRBD2. Germline V gene data show CDR1 as SGHRS and CDR2 as YFSETQ. The CDR3 totals 17 residues. Trimming cost V 6 bases and J 2 bases; bases outside gene matches: 11. The CDR3 here is CASNGASGVINTGELFF. Written as DNA, the CDR3 is TGCGCCAGCAACGGCGCTAGCGGGGTGATAAACACCGGGGAGCTGTTTTTT.

This chain joins TRBV7-2 and TRBJ1-2, with D unclear. CDR3 length: 15 amino acids. Per germline, CDR1 SGHTA and CDR2 FQGNSA. V was cut by 1 base and J by 8 bases, with 17 bases left in between. The CDR3 DNA reads as TGTGCCAGCAGCTTAGGTTCGGCAGAAATCGGGGGCTACACCTTC. Its translation: CASSLGSAEIGGYTF.

The genes are TRBV9 and TRBJ2-4; no definite D call. CDR1 SGDLS and CDR2 YYNGEE come from the germline V gene. Deletions cut 0 bases from V and 0 bases from J, with 7 bases between. This CDR3 has 15 residues. The CDR3 bases are TGTGCCAGCAGCGTAGTTGGAGAAGCCAAAAACATTCAGTACTTC. This encodes CASSVVGEAKNIQYF.

The chain has TRBV11-1 and TRBJ1-4; D not certain. The germline V and J ends were trimmed by 3 bases and 3 bases, with 8 bases remaining between them. CDR3 length equals 14 residues. CDR1 and CDR2 from the germline V gene are SGHAT and FQDESV (reference sequence). The CDR3 reads CASSFSGPNEKLFF. CDR3 coding DNA: TGTGCCAGCAGCTTTTCCGGACCTAATGAAAAACTGTTTTTT. Looking up the rest from reference TRBV11-1 and TRBJ1-4 gives the full variable domain: EAEVAQSPRYKITEKSQAVAFWCDPISGHATLYWYRQILGQGPELLVQFQDESVVDDSQLPKDRFSAERLKGVDSTLKIQPAELGDSAMYLCASSFSGPNEKLFFGSGTQLSVL.

This chain links TRBV19 with TRBJ2-3, with 8 positions matching TRBD2. Germline lookup yields CDR1 LNHDA and CDR2 SQIVND (reference sequence). J lost 4 bases, V lost 6 bases, and 6 bases had no gene match. The CDR3 has 14 residues. CDR3 DNA sequence: TGTGCCAGTAGGAAGCCCGGGGGGGCAGATACGCAGTATTTT. It translates to CASRKPGGADTQYF.

The chain joins TRBV2 to TRBJ1-1; 11 bases match TRBD1. Germline loops: CDR1 SNHLY, CDR2 FYNNEI. This CDR3 is 14 amino acids long. Trimming removed 4 bases from V and 2 bases from J; junction bases left unmatched: 0. The CDR3 reads CASSGTGGNTEAFF. CDR3 in DNA: TGTGCCAGCAGTGGGACAGGGGGCAACACTGAAGCTTTCTTT.

The chain recombines TRBV5-1 with TRBJ2-3; D is perhaps TRBD1 (6 bases). Germline V gene lookup returns CDR1 SGHRS and CDR2 YFSETQ. The CDR3 runs to 18 residues. Trimming left V 4 bases short and J 4 bases short, with 25 bases between. This CDR3 is CASSPSSIPVGGSDTQYF. As DNA, the CDR3 is TGCGCCAGCAGCCCCTCCTCTATACCCGTAGGGGGTTCAGATACGCAGTATTTT. The full variable domain, with the rest looked up from reference TRBV5-1 and TRBJ2-3, is KAGVTQTPRYLIKTRGQQVTLSCSPISGHRSVSWYQQTPGQGLQFLFEYFSETQRNKGNFPGRFSGRQFSNSRSEMNVSTLELGDSALYLCASSPSSIPVGGSDTQYFGPGTRLTVL.

The rearrangement joins TRBV19 to TRBJ1-1; D unresolved. Germline CDR1 and CDR2: LNHDA and SQIVND (reference sequence). The CDR3 contains 14 residues. Trimming took off 5 bases at V and 1 base at J, with 11 bases between the two ends. The CDR3: CASSFTISNTEAFF. CDR3 DNA sequence: TGTGCCAGTAGTTTCACGATATCGAACACTGAAGCTTTCTTT.

This sequence joins TRBV5-4 and TRBJ1-6; 7 nucleotides align to TRBD1. The CDR3 is 15 residues long. CDR1 and CDR2 (germline): SGHNT, YYREEE (reference sequence). The junction had 10 bases not matched to a gene; V was cut back by 4 bases and J by 9 bases. CDR3 protein: CASSVDRARGSPLHF. The CDR3, as DNA: TGTGCCAGCAGCGTAGACAGGGCCCGAGGTTCACCCCTCCACTTT.

The chain combines TRBV6-5 with TRBJ2-2; perhaps TRBD1 as D (6 bases). The CDR3 runs 15 residues. Looked up from germline, CDR1 is MNHEY and CDR2 is SVGAGI. V lost 6 bases and J 4 bases, leaving 15 bases between the germline ends. In DNA form, the CDR3 reads TGTGCCAGCAGGGATCAGGGGTTGACCACCGGGGAGCTGTTTTTT. Amino acid sequence: CASRDQGLTTGELFF.

This clone showed up just once. The chain combines TRBV5-1 with TRBJ1-4; D unresolved. Deletions cut 2 bases from V and 5 bases from J, with 16 bases between. Germline CDR1 SGHRS, CDR2 YFSETQ. The CDR3 is 16 amino acids. For the CDR3, the DNA is TGCGCCAGCAGCTTAACGTCTCGAGGAAACAATGAAAAACTGTTTTTT. Translated: CASSLTSRGNNEKLFF. The full variable domain, completed using reference TRBV5-1 and TRBJ1-4, is KAGVTQTPRYLIKTRGQQVTLSCSPISGHRSVSWYQQTPGQGLQFLFEYFSETQRNKGNFPGRFSGRQFSNSRSEMNVSTLELGDSALYLCASSLTSRGNNEKLFFGSGTQLSVL.

V gene TRBV9 combines with J gene TRBJ1-6; tentative D call: TRBD1 (5 bases). The V gene's germline CDR1 is SGDLS and CDR2 YYNGEE. The CDR3 covers 14 residues. Deletions cut 7 bases from V and 8 bases from J, with 16 bases between. This CDR3 is CASAPGVVDSPLHF. The CDR3 coding sequence is TGTGCCAGCGCGCCGGGGGTCGTCGATTCACCCCTCCACTTT.

The rearrangement links TRBV9 to TRBJ2-2; 9 positions agree with TRBD1. This CDR3 has 17 amino acids. V gave up 3 bases and J gave up 7 bases; unmatched junction bases: 13. Germline V gene lookup returns CDR1 SGDLS and CDR2 YYNGEE. The CDR3 reads CASSGTGAPHRGGELFF. The CDR3 nucleotides are TGTGCCAGCAGCGGGACAGGGGCCCCCCATCGTGGCGGGGAGCTGTTTTTT.

This clone was seen a few times. This chain links TRBV4-2 with TRBJ1-5; TRBD1 might be the D (5 bases). V was trimmed by 4 bases and J by 1 base, leaving 11 bases between them. CDR3 length: 15 amino acids. The germline gives CDR1 LGHNA, CDR2 YNFKEQ. The chain's CDR3 is CASSPTEGSNQPQHF. The CDR3 coding sequence is TGTGCCAGCAGCCCCACAGAGGGGAGCAATCAGCCCCAGCATTTT.

The chain combines TRBV5-1 with TRBJ1-6; 8 bases align to TRBD1. This CDR3 is 14 amino acids long. Germline CDR1 and CDR2: SGHRS and YFSETQ. V lost 3 bases and J lost 5; bases outside the gene matches: 1. This CDR3 is CASSWDRNNSPLHF. As DNA, the CDR3 is TGCGCCAGCAGCTGGGACAGGAATAATTCACCCCTCCACTTT.

The rearrangement links TRBV6-6 to TRBJ1-5, with a weak D call TRBD1 (6 bases). Trimming stripped 2 bases from V and 0 bases from J, with 11 bases between. Germline V lookup: CDR1 MNHNY, CDR2 SVGAGI (reference sequence). The CDR3 spans 16 residues. The CDR3 DNA follows: TGTGCCAGCAGTTACCTAGGACAGTATAGCAATCAGCCCCAGCATTTT. Protein product: CASSYLGQYSNQPQHF.

The chain links TRBV7-9 to TRBJ1-1, with D unresolved. The CDR3 extends over 12 amino acids. V lost 5 bases and J 11 bases, leaving 15 bases between the germline ends. Germline V gene data show CDR1 as SEHNR and CDR2 as FQNEAQ (reference sequence). In nucleotides, the CDR3 is TGTGCCAGCAGCCTGTGGCAAGTTGGGGCTTTCTTT. Protein product: CASSLWQVGAFF.

The chain has TRBV5-6 and TRBJ1-1; unclear D gene. The CDR3 runs 15 residues. V was shortened by 5 bases and J by 1 base, with 15 bases between the two germline ends. The germline V gene encodes CDR1 SGHDT and CDR2 YYEEEE. CDR3 loop: CASRRVTVKNTEAFF. CDR3 sequence (DNA): TGTGCCAGCAGGAGGGTGACGGTTAAGAACACTGAAGCTTTCTTT.

V and J are TRBV25-1 and TRBJ1-2; TRBD1 is a possible D gene (6 bases). Germline CDR1 and CDR2: MGHDK and SYGVNS. This CDR3 is 14 amino acids long. Trimming stripped 4 bases from V and 8 bases from J, with 17 bases between. CDR3 sequence (DNA): TGTGCCAGCAGTGTCCTCCAGGGGAATCGCGGCTACACCTTC. Translated: CASSVLQGNRGYTF.